The subject of this entry is one T cell receptor beta chain. The antigen is unknown. The data were obtained in a study of graft-versus-host responses after intestinal transplantation. Study at large: Transplant types were multivisceral, liver-intestinal, or isolated intestinal.

V lost 5 bases and J 4 bases, leaving 17 bases between the germline ends. Germline-derived CDR1 and CDR2 are SGHNT and YENEEA. CDR3 length: 15 amino acids. Clones were read by immunoSEQ multiplex PCR, and TCRdb kept only the in-frame ones, dropping some. The table has 45,000 to 60,000 clones, 85% to 95% seen once; the top ten hold around 0.25%. Source: unstimulated CD8+ T cells sorted from spleen or lymph node cells, taken before transplant. The origin of this receptor is a human donor who was the organ donor for an intestinal transplant. The chain joins TRBV11-3 to TRBJ2-5, with D perhaps matching TRBD1 (5 bases). The CDR3 loop reads CASSIETVGRETQYF. DNA of the CDR3: TGTGCCAGCAGCATCGAGACAGTAGGTAGAGAGACCCAGTACTTC.